This is a list of T cell receptor beta chains from one sample in a study of technical replicates of blood from a handful of donors. Assay used: immunoSEQ multiplex PCR; TCRdb lists only in-frame clones, some missing. The sample consists of 75,000 to 90,000 clones, 92% of them appearing once. Sequencing was carried out using T cells isolated from PBMCs. The source of these receptors is a human donor in good health. CDR3s include the opening cysteine and the closing phenylalanine or tryptophan. A D gene is named only where the DNA matches it firmly. A row's size may be missing; if present it is once, few, many or a size class.

clone size	J gene	D gene	V gene	CDR3 DNA	CDR3 protein
NA	TRBJ1-3	TRBD1	TRBV28	TGTGCCAGCAGCCTTTTACAGGGGGCTGGAAACACCATATATTTT	CASSLLQGAGNTIYF
NA	TRBJ1-5	NA	TRBV9	TGTGCCAGCAGCGTAGGAGGGCTTTTGGGTCAGCCCCAGCATTTT	CASSVGGLLGQPQHF
once	TRBJ2-7	NA	TRBV5-6	TGTGCCAGCAGCTTGGTGGGGCCTACCTACGAGCAGTACTTC	CASSLVGPTYEQYF
NA	TRBJ2-7	TRBD1	TRBV25-1	TGTGCCAGCAGTGCACAGGGGGAAATCTCCTACGAGCAGTACTTC	CASSAQGEISYEQYF
NA	TRBJ1-4	NA	TRBV7-9	TGTGCCAGCATGCAGGGGTTTGACTATGAAAAACTGTTTTTT	CASMQGFDYEKLFF
NA	TRBJ2-1	TRBD2	TRBV7-3	TGTGCCAGCAGCTTAGTTGCGGGAGTCTACAATGAGCAGTTCTTC	CASSLVAGVYNEQFF
once	TRBJ1-4	NA	TRBV28	TGTGCCAGCCGTAAACAGGGACAAACTAATGAAAAACTGTTTTTT	CASRKQGQTNEKLFF
NA	TRBJ2-1	TRBD1	TRBV2	TGTGCCAGCTCCGACAGGGATCCATTCCCCTACAATGAGCAGTTCTTC	CASSDRDPFPYNEQFF
NA	TRBJ2-7	NA	TRBV10-1	TGCGCCAGCAGTGAGTGGGGTAGCGGCTACGAGCAGTACTTC	CASSEWGSGYEQYF
NA	TRBJ1-3	TRBD1	TRBV19	TGTGCCAGTAGCCTAACCCGGGACAGGGGGCCGGGAAACACCATATATTTT	CASSLTRDRGPGNTIYF
NA	TRBJ2-3	TRBD1	TRBV4-2	TGTGCCAGCAGCCAAGATCGTGACGGGACAGGGGTCCTCTGGGATACGCAGTATTTT	CASSQDRDGTGVLWDTQYF
NA	TRBJ1-4	NA	TRBV5-1	TGCGCCAGCAGCCTGACGGACAGCGGATATGAAAAACTGTTTTTT	CASSLTDSGYEKLFF
NA	TRBJ2-4	NA	TRBV5-1	TGCGCCAGCAGCTTGGATGCAGGGGTGAAAAACATTCAGTACTTC	CASSLDAGVKNIQYF
NA	TRBJ2-2	NA	TRBV6-5	TGTGCCAGCAGTTACTCGACGACAATGAACACCGGGGAGCTGTTTTTT	CASSYSTTMNTGELFF
NA	TRBJ2-7	NA	TRBV6-5	TGTGCCAGCAGTTACGTCCCACGAGGCTACGAGCAGTACTTC	CASSYVPRGYEQYF
few	TRBJ2-7	NA	TRBV14	TGTGCCAGCAGCCAAGATAAAGACAGGTATTTCAACGAGCAGTACTTC	CASSQDKDRYFNEQYF
NA	TRBJ2-1	NA	TRBV6-5	TGTGCCAGCAGTAGACGAGGCGTTTTCGATGAGCAGTTCTTC	CASSRRGVFDEQFF
NA	TRBJ1-5	TRBD1	TRBV19	TGTGCCAGTAGTTTCTGGACAGGGGGCGACCCCCAGCATTTT	CASSFWTGGDPQHF
NA	TRBJ1-2	TRBD1	TRBV19	TGTGCCAGTAATTCCGGGGGCAGGGGGAATGGCTACACCTTC	CASNSGGRGNGYTF
NA	TRBJ2-5	TRBD1	TRBV7-9	TGTGCCAGCAGTACCGGGACAGGGGAGGGAGAGACCCAGTACTTC	CASSTGTGEGETQYF
NA	TRBJ1-2	NA	TRBV5-1	TGCGCCAGCAGCATAGCTAACTATGGCTACACCTTC	CASSIANYGYTF
NA	TRBJ2-5	TRBD2	TRBV9	TGTGCCAGCAGCGTAGTAGATAGCGGGACCGGAGAGACCCAGTACTTC	CASSVVDSGTGETQYF
NA	TRBJ2-3	NA	TRBV7-9	TGTGCCAGCAGCTTAGGTCCGGGAGAGGACACAGATACGCAGTATTTT	CASSLGPGEDTDTQYF
NA	TRBJ2-6	NA	TRBV11-3	TGTGCCAGCAGCTTAGATGGGGGACTCCCAGGGGCCAACGTCCTGACTTTC	CASSLDGGLPGANVLTF
NA	TRBJ2-1	NA	TRBV7-8	TGTGCCAGCAGCCTACGGACTAACGGGATAACATATGAGCAGTTCTTC	CASSLRTNGITYEQFF
NA	TRBJ1-5	TRBD1	TRBV19	TGTGCCAGTTCTAAAACGGGACAGGTCAACAATCAGCCCCAGCATTTT	CASSKTGQVNNQPQHF
once	TRBJ2-1	NA	TRBV27	TGTGCCAGCGGTTCCCTAGCTGGCGGTGAGCAGTTCTTC	CASGSLAGGEQFF
NA	TRBJ2-7	TRBD2	TRBV18	TGTGCCAGCTCACAACTAGCGGGACGGTACGAGCAGTACTTC	CASSQLAGRYEQYF
NA	TRBJ2-7	TRBD1	TRBV19	TGTGCCAGTAGTGCACAGGGGGCCTACTACGAGCAGTACTTC	CASSAQGAYYEQYF
once	TRBJ2-7	NA	TRBV27	TGTGCCAGCAGTTTAGTAACCCCTCCCGGCGAGCAGTACTTC	CASSLVTPPGEQYF
NA	TRBJ2-5	NA	TRBV29-1	TGCAGCGTTGAACCTCAGGGTCAGGGGACCCAGTACTTC	CSVEPQGQGTQYF
few	TRBJ1-1	NA	TRBV29-1	TGCAGCGTTAGTGACCGACTAGGGAACACTGAAGCTTTCTTT	CSVSDRLGNTEAFF
NA	TRBJ2-3	NA	TRBV30	TGTGCCTGGCGGGGAGATACGCAGTATTTT	CAWRGDTQYF
NA	TRBJ2-1	NA	TRBV9	TGTGCCAGCAGCGTAGTTGGACACCTTTACAATGAGCAGTTCTTC	CASSVVGHLYNEQFF
NA	TRBJ1-4	NA	TRBV25-1	TGTGCCAGCAGTACTTCTGAAAAACTGTTTTTT	CASSTSEKLFF
NA	TRBJ2-2	NA	TRBV6-5	TGTGCCAGCAGCCTCCAGGGCACCGGGGAGCTGTTTTTT	CASSLQGTGELFF
NA	TRBJ2-7	TRBD1	TRBV27	TGTGCCAGCAGTTTTCGCTGGGACAGGGGCTACGAGCAGTACTTC	CASSFRWDRGYEQYF
NA	TRBJ2-1	NA	TRBV7-9	TGTGCCAGCAGCTTTGGACAGAACAATGAGCAGTTCTTC	CASSFGQNNEQFF
NA	TRBJ1-2	TRBD1	TRBV6-5	TGTGCCAGCAGTTCCCCAGGGACAGGGAGCTATGGCTACACCTTC	CASSSPGTGSYGYTF
NA	TRBJ2-7	TRBD1	TRBV30	TGTGCAGGAGGGACAGGGGGCCAAGAGCAGTACTTC	CAGGTGGQEQYF
NA	TRBJ2-6	TRBD1	TRBV9	TGTGCCAGCAAGCCGGGACAGGGCCCTGGGGCCAACGTCCTGACTTTC	CASKPGQGPGANVLTF